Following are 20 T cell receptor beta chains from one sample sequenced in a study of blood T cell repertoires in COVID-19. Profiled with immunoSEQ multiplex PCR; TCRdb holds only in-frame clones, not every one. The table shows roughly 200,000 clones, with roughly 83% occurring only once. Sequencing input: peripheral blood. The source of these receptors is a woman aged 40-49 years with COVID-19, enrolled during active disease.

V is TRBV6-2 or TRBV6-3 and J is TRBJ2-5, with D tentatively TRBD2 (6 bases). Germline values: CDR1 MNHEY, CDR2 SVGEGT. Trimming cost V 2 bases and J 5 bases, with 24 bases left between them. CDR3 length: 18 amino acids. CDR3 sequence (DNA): TGTGCCAGCAGTTACGTTTCGGGGACTCCCCTTATCAGGGAGACCCAGTACTTC. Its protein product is CASSYVSGTPLIRETQYF.

Here the CDR3 reads CASSHLDKNYGYTF. In nucleotides, the CDR3 is TGTGCCAGCAGCCATCTGGACAAAAACTATGGCTACACCTTC. This chain joins TRBV3-1 (or the pseudogene TRBV3-2) and TRBJ1-2; D might be TRBD1 (5 bases). This CDR3 is built from 14 residues. CDR1 is LGHDT, CDR2 YNNKEL, per germline (reference sequence). V lost 3 bases, J lost 2 bases, and 10 bases lay in between.

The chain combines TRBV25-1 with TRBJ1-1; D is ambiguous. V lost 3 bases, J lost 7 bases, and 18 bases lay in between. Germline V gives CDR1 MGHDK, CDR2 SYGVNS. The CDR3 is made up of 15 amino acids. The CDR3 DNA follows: TGTGCCAGCAGTGACCCTTTAGGCAGGATAGGTGAAGCTTTCTTT. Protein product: CASSDPLGRIGEAFF.

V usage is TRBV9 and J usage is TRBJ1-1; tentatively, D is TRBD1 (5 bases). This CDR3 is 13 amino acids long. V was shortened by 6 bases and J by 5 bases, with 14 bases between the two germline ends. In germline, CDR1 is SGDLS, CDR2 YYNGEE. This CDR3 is CASTVQEGTEAFF. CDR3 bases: TGTGCCAGCACCGTTCAGGAGGGGACTGAAGCTTTCTTT.

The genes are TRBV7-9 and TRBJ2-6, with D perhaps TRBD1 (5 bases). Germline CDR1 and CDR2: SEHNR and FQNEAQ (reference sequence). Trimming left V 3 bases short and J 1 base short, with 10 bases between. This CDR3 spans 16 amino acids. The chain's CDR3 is CASSFPPGSGANVLTF. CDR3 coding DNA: TGTGCCAGCAGCTTCCCCCCAGGGTCTGGGGCCAACGTCCTGACTTTC.

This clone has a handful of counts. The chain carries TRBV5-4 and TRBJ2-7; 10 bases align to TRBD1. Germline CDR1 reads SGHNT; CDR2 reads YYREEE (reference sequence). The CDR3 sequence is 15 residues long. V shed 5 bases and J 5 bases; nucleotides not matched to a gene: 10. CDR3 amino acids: CASRRQGALRNEQYF. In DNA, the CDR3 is TGTGCCAGCAGACGACAGGGGGCTCTACGCAACGAGCAGTACTTC.

CDR3 region: CASKATSGSREQFF. The CDR3 nucleotides are TGTGCCAGCAAAGCGACTAGCGGGAGCCGTGAGCAGTTCTTC. This chain joins TRBV6-5 and TRBJ2-1; TRBD2 aligns across 12 bases. CDR3 length equals 14 residues. Per germline, CDR1 MNHEY and CDR2 SVGAGI. The J segment lost 9 bases and the V segment lost 7 bases, leaving 7 bases of the junction unmatched.

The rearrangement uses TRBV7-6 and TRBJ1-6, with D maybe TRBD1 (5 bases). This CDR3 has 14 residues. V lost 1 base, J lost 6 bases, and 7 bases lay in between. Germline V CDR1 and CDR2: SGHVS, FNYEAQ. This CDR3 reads CASSLERGNSPLHF. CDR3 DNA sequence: TGTGCCAGCAGCTTAGAAAGGGGTAATTCACCCCTCCACTTT.

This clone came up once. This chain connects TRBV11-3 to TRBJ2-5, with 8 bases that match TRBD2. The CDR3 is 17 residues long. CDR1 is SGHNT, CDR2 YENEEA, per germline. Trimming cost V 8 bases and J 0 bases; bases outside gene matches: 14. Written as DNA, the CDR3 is TGTGCCAGCTCCCCCCCCTGGGGCGGGAGGAACCAAGAGACCCAGTACTTC. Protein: CASSPPWGGRNQETQYF.

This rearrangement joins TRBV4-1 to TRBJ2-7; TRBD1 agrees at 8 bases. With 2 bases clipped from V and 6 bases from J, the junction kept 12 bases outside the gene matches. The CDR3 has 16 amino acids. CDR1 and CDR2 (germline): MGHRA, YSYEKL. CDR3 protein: CASSQPEHGQGSEQYF. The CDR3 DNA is TGCGCCAGCAGCCAACCTGAACACGGACAGGGAAGCGAGCAGTACTTC.

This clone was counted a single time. CDR3 DNA sequence: TGCAGTGCTAGTCCGACAGTTAATTCACCCCTCCACTTT. It codes for CSASPTVNSPLHF. This chain joins TRBV20-1 and TRBJ1-6; a weak D match, TRBD1 (5 bases). The CDR3 totals 13 residues. V was trimmed by 3 bases and J by 6 bases, leaving 9 bases between them. Germline V CDR1 and CDR2: DFQATT, SNEGSKA (reference sequence).

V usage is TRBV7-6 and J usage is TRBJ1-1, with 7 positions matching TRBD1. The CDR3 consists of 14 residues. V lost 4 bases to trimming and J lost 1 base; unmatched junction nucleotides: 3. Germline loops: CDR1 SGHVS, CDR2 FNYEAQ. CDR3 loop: CASSSGQPNTEAFF. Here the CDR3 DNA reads TGTGCCAGCAGCTCGGGACAGCCGAACACTGAAGCTTTCTTT.

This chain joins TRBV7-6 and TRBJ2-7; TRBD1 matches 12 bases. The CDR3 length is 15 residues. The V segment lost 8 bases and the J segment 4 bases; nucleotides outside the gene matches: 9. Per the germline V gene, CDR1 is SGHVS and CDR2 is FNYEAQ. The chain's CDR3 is CASRKGTGGHYEQYF. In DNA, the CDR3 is TGTGCCAGCCGAAAAGGGACAGGGGGCCATTACGAGCAGTACTTC.

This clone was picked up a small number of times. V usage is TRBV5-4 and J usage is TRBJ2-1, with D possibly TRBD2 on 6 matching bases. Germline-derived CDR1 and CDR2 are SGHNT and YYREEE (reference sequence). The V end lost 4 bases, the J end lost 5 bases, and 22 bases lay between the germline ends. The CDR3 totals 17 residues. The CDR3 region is CASSSTRDSRLNNEQFF. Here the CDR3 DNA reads TGTGCCAGCAGCAGTACACGGGACTCCCGACTGAACAATGAGCAGTTCTTC.

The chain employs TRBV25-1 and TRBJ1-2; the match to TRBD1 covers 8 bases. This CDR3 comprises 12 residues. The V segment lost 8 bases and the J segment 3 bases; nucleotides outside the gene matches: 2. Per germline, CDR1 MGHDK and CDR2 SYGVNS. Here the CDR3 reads CASAQGDYGYTF. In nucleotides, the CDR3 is TGTGCCAGCGCACAGGGGGACTATGGCTACACCTTC.

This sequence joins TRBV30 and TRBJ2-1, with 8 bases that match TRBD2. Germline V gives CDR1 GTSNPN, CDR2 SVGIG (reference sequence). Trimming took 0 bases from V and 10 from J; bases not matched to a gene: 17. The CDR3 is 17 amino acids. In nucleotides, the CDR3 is TGTGCCTGGAGTGTACGGGGGCGGGCTAGCGGGTTTAGGGAGCAGTTCTTC. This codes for CAWSVRGRASGFREQFF.

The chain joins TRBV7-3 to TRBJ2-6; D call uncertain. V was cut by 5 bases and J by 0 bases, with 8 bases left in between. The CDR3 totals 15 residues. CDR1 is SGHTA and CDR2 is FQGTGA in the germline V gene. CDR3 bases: TGTGCCAGCAGCCCCCGGAGCTCTGGGGCCAACGTCCTGACTTTC. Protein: CASSPRSSGANVLTF. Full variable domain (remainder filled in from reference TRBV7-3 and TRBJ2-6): GAGVSQTPSNKVTEKGKYVELRCDPISGHTALYWYRQSLGQGPEFLIYFQGTGAADDSGLPNDRFFAVRPEGSVSTLKIQRTERGDSAVYLCASSPRSSGANVLTFGAGSRLTVL.

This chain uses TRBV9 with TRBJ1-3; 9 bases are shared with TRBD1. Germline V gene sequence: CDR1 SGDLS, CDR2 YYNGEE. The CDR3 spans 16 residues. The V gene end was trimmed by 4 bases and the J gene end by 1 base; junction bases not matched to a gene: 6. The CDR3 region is CASSWGQGASGNTIYF. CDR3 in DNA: TGTGCCAGCAGCTGGGGACAGGGTGCATCTGGAAACACCATATATTTT.

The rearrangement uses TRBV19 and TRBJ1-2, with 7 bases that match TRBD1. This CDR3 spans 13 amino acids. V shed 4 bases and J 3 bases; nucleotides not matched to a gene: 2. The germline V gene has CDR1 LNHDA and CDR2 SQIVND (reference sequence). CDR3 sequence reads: CASSSQGDYGYTF. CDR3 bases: TGTGCCAGTAGTAGTCAGGGGGACTATGGCTACACCTTC.

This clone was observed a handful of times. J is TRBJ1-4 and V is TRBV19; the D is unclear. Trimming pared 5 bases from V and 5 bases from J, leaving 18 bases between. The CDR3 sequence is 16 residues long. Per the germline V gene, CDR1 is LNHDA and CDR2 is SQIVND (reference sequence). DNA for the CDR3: TGTGCCAGTAGTCCCAGACGGCAGGTGATAAATGAAAAACTGTTTTTT. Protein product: CASSPRRQVINEKLFF.